This TCR beta chain appears in the sequencing data of a study of T cell changes during pregnancy in multiple sclerosis. The method was immunoSEQ multiplex PCR; TCRdb's version includes in-frame clones alone and lacks a portion of them. The sample shows around 130,000 clones, roughly 96% of them seen only once. The CDR3 length is 14 residues. V was shortened by 5 bases and J by 8 bases, with 15 bases between the two germline ends. Germline V gene lookup returns CDR1 MNHEY and CDR2 SVGAGI. The chain carries TRBV6-5 and TRBJ1-4, with D perhaps matching TRBD1 (6 bases). The clonotype originates from a female donor with multiple sclerosis, enrolled in a pregnancy study. The sequenced sample was peripheral blood, obtained after pregnancy. The CDR3 nucleotides are TGTGCCAGCAGTCAAGGACAGCGAGACGAAAAACTGTTTTTT. The encoded protein is CASSQGQRDEKLFF.